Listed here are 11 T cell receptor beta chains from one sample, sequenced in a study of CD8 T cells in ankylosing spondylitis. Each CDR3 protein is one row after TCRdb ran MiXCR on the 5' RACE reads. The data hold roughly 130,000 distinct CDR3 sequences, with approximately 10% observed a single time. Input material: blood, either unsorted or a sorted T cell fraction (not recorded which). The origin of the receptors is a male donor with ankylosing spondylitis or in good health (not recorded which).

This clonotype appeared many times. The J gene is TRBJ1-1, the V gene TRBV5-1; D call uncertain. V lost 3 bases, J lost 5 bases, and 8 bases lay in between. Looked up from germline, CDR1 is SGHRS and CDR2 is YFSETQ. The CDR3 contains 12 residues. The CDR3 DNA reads TGCGCCAGCAGCTCCTTTGGTACTGAAGCTTTCTTT. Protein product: CASSSFGTEAFF.

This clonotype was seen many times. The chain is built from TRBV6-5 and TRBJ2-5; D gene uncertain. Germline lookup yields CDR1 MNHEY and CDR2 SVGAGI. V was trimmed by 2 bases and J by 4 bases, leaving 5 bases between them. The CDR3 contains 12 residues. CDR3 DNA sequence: TGTGCCAGCAGTTACAACGGAGAGACCCAGTACTTC. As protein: CASSYNGETQYF.

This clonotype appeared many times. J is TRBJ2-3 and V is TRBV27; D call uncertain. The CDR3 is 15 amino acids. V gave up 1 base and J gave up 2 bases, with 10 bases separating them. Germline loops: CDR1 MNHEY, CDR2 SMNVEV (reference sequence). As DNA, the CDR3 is TGTGCCAGCAGTTTATTCCTACAACCCACAGATACGCAGTATTTT. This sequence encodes CASSLFLQPTDTQYF.

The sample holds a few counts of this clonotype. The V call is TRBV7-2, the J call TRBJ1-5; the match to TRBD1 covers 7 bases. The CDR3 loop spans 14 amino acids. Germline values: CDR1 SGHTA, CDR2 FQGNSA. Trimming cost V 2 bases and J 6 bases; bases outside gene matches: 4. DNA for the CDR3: TGTGCCAGCAGCTTACGACAGGGAGTTCAGCCCCAGCATTTT. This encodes CASSLRQGVQPQHF.

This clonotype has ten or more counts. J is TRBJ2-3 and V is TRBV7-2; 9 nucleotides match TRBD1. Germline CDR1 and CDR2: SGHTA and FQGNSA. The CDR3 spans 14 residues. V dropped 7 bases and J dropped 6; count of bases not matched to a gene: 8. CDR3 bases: TGTGCCAGCATCCCCGGGACAGGGTTCGATACGCAGTATTTT. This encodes CASIPGTGFDTQYF.

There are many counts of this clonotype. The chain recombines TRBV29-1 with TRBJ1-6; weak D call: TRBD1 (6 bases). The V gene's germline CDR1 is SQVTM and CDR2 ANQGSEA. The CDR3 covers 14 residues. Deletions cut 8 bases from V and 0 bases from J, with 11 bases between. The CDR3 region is CSLAGASYNSPLHF. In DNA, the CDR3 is TGCAGCCTAGCGGGGGCCTCCTATAATTCACCCCTCCACTTT.

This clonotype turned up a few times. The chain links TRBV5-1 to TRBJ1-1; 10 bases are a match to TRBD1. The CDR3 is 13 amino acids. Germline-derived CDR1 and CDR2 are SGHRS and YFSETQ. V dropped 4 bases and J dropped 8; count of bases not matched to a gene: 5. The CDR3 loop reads CASSPGTGVEAFF. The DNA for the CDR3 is TGCGCCAGCAGCCCAGGGACAGGGGTCGAAGCTTTCTTT.

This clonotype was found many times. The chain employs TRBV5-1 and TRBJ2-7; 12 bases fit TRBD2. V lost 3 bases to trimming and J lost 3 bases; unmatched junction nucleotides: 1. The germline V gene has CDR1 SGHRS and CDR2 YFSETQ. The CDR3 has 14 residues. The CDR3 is CASSSTSGSYEQYF. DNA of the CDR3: TGCGCCAGCAGCTCGACTAGCGGGAGCTACGAGCAGTACTTC.

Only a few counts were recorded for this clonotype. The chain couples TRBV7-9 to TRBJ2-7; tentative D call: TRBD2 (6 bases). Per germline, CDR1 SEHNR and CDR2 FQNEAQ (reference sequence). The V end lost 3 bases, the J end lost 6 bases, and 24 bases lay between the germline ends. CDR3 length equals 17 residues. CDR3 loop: CASSLNSGGSLSTEQYF. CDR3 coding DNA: TGTGCCAGCAGCTTGAATAGTGGAGGGAGCCTGTCCACCGAGCAGTACTTC.

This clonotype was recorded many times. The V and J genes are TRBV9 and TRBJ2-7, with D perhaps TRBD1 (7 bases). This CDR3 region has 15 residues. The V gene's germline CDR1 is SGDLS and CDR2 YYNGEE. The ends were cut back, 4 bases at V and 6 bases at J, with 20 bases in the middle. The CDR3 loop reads CASSPLGRGVGEQYF. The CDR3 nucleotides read TGTGCCAGCAGCCCCCTTGGCAGGGGGGTCGGCGAGCAGTACTTC.

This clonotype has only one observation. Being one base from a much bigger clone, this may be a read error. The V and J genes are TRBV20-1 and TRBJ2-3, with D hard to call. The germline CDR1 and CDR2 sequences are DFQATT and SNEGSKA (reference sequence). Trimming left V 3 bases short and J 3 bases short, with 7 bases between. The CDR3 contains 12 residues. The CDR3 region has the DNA TGCAGTGCTAGTTCAGTGACAGATACGCAGTATTTT. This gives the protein CSASSVTDTQYF.